This TCR beta chain was recovered during a study of identical twins. Study-level findings and limits: High-abundance cord blood beta clonotypes had fewer insertions; memory repertoires showed none.

The sample holds many counts of this clonotype. Its antigen is not identified. Unique molecular identifiers were present on the cDNA, which also gained a universal primer site by template switching. Each CDR3 protein is one row after TCRdb ran MiXCR on the 5' RACE reads. The sample includes some 590,000 distinct CDR3 sequences, 9% to 10% of them seen just once. Every sampled donor was Caucasian and healthy. Germline V CDR1 and CDR2: MDHEN, SYDVKM. The CDR3 contains 12 residues. Trimming took 6 bases from V and 4 from J, leaving 8 bases between them. These data were also filed under a second study, of yellow fever vaccine responses in identical twins. That source notes: Twins reportedly mounted vaccine T cell responses that seemed partly convergent, partly personalized.

This sequence joins TRBV28 and TRBJ2-3; possibly TRBD1 for D (5 bases). Sequencing used PBMCs. This TCR derives from a woman younger than 30 in good health. The CDR3 is CASRKGPDTQYF. CDR3 DNA: TGTGCCAGCAGAAAGGGGCCAGATACGCAGTATTTT.